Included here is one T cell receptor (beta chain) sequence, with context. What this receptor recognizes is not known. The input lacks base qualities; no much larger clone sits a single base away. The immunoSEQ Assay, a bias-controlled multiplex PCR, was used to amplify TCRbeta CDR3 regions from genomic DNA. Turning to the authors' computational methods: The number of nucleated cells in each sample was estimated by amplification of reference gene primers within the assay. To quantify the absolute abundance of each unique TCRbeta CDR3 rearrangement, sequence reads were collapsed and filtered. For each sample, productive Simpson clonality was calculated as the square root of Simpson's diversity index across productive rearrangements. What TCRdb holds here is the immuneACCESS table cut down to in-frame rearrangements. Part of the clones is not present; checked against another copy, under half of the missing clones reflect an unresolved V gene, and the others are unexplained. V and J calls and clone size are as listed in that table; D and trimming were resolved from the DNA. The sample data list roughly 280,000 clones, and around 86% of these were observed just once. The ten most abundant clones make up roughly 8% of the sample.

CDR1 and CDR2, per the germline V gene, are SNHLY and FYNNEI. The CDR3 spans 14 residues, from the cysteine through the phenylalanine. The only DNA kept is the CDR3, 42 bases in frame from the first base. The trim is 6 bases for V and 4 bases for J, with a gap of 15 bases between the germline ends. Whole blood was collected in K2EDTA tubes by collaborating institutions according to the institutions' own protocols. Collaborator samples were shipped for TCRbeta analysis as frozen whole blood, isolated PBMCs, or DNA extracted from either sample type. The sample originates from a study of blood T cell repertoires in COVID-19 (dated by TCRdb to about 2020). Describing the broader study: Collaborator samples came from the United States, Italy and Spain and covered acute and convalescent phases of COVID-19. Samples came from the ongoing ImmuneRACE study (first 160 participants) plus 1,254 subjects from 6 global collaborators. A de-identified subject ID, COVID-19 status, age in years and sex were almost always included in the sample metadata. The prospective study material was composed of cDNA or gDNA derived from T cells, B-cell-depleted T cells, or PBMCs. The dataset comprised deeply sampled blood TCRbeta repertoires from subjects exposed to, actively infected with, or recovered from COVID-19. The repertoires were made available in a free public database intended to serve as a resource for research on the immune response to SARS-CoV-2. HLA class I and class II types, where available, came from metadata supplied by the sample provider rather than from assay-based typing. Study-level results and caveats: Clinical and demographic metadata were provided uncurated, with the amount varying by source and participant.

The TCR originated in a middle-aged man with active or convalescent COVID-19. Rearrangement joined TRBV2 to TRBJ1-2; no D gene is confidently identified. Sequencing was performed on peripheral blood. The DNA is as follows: TGTGCCAGCAGCCCCCTGAGATCGGGCTATGGCTACACCTTC. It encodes CASSPLRSGYGYTF.